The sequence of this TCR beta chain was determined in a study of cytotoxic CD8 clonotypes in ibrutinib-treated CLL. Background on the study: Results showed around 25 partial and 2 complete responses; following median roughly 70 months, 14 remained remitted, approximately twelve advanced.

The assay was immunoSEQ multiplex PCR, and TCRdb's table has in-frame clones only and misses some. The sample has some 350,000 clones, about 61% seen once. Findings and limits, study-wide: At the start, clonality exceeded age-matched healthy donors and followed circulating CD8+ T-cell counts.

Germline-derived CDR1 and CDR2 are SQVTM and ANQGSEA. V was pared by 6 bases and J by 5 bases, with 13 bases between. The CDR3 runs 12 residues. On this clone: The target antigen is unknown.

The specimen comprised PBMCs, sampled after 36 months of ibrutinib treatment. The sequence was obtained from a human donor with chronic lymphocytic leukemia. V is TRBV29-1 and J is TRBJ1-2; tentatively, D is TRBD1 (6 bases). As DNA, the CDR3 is TGCAGCGTAGCAGGGGAGAGATATGGCTACACCTTC. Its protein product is CSVAGERYGYTF. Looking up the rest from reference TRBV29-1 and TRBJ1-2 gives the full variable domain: SAVISQKPSRDICQRGTSLTIQCQVDSQVTMMFWYRQQPGQSLTLIATANQGSEATYESGFVIDKFPISRPNLTFSTLTVSNMSPEDSSIYLCSVAGERYGYTFGSGTRLTVV.